This paragraph reports one TCR beta chain. What it recognizes is unknown. Unmatched junction bases numbered 8, after V lost 7 bases and J lost 5 bases. CDR1 is MNHNS, CDR2 SASEGT, per germline. This CDR3 comprises 15 residues. The sample belongs to a study of post-analysis software for immune sequencing data. The library was made from cDNA and included unique molecular identifiers. TCRdb re-derived calls from the PCR reads in MiXCR, one entry per CDR3 protein. This table holds hundreds of thousands of distinct CDR3 sequences, 53% found once. The study, taken as a whole, reports: Relative to controls, patients with multiple sclerosis showed significantly lower normalized Chao1 diversity. The five TRBV segments detected at higher frequency in patients than in controls included TRBV5-6, TRBV5-1 and TRBV20-1.

The sequence derives from a girl between 10 and 17 years old with multiple sclerosis. The chain carries TRBV6-1 and TRBJ2-5; 12 bases map to TRBD1. What was sequenced was blood. CDR3 residues: CASTMGQGAWETQYF. CDR3 sequence (DNA): TGTGCCAGCACCATGGGACAGGGGGCTTGGGAGACCCAGTACTTC.